This T cell receptor beta chain was observed in a study of shared clonotypes between healthy human individuals. Study-level results: Clonotype sharing across several donors was observed for roughly 5% of naive CD4 clonotypes. Sample collection involved blood only; tissue repertoires are likely different. Rarefaction demonstrated incomplete sorted-subset sequencing despite large depth.

Germline V gene data show CDR1 as MNHNS and CDR2 as SASEGT. The trim removed 4 bases at V and 1 base at J, leaving 17 bases unmatched. This CDR3 is built from 20 residues. Each sample came from a Caucasian adult donor living in Nashville, Tennessee. In regard to this clone: The antigen remains undetermined.

Data came from immunoSEQ multiplex PCR; TCRdb stores just in-frame clones and leaves some out. The table lists about 1 million clones, 65% to 80% of them singletons. This rearrangement joins TRBV6-1 to TRBJ1-5, with 9 bases identical to TRBD1. The sequence came from a man between 18 and 35 years old in good health. The sample was memory CD4+ T cells sorted from blood. This sample's subset: CD45RA-negative fraction. DNA for the CDR3: TGTGCCAGCAGTGCAAGAGGGACAGGGCGGAGAGGTGACAGCAATCAGCCCCAGCATTTT. It codes for CASSARGTGRRGDSNQPQHF.